This T cell receptor (beta chain) derives from a study of response to subunit inactivated influenza vaccine. CDR3 length: 15 residues. The ends lost 2 bases at V and 7 bases at J; junction bases unmatched: 11. Germline loops: CDR1 SGHVS, CDR2 FQNEAQ. MiXCR was run by TCRdb on the RT-PCR reads, yielding one entry per CDR3 protein. Among some 160,000 distinct CDR3 sequences listed, about a tenth were seen once. This sequence joins TRBV7-8 and TRBJ2-7; 7 bases agree with TRBD1. This specimen consisted of non-naive T cells sorted from PBMCs, obtained about 6 weeks after vaccination. The source of this sequence is a middle-aged man who received an inactivated influenza vaccine. The DNA for the CDR3 is TGTGCCAGCAGCTTACTCGGGACAGCTTGGAGGGAGCAGTACTTC. It translates to CASSLLGTAWREQYF.